These 28 T cell receptor beta chains share one sample of origin, sequenced in a study of cytomegalovirus exposure and HLA in healthy donors. PCR primers comprised 60 Vbeta and 13 Jbeta primers. The table came from immunoSEQ multiplex PCR; TCRdb's copy has only in-frame clones and leaves some out. This sample has a few hundred thousand clones, with roughly 80% found just once. Sequencing was performed on PBMCs. Source of these receptors: a girl aged 2-10 years in good health and CMV-seronegative.

This chain links TRBV27 with TRBJ2-7; 10 bases match TRBD2. The CDR3 is 18 residues long. With 4 bases clipped from V and 0 bases from J, the junction kept 12 bases outside the gene matches. Germline CDR1 and CDR2: MNHEY and SMNVEV (reference sequence). DNA of the CDR3: TGTGCCAGCAGTTCCACCCACCGGGGACTAGCGAGCTCCTACGAGCAGTACTTC. Translation: CASSSTHRGLASSYEQYF.

This chain connects TRBV28 to TRBJ1-3, with D perhaps matching TRBD1 (5 bases). Germline values: CDR1 MDHEN, CDR2 SYDVKM. The CDR3 is 15 amino acids. Trimming cost V 4 bases and J 0 bases, with 10 bases left between them. The CDR3 loop is CASSSPDTSGNTIYF. The CDR3 nucleotides read TGTGCCAGCAGTTCCCCGGACACCTCTGGAAACACCATATATTTT.

V usage is TRBV5-6 and J usage is TRBJ2-5, with D perhaps matching TRBD2 (6 bases). The CDR3 has 14 amino acids. Trimming shortened V by 5 bases and J by 4 bases, and 15 bases separated the two germline ends. Germline V gene lookup returns CDR1 SGHDT and CDR2 YYEEEE. CDR3 bases: TGTGCCAGCAGGTCCGGGAGAGGCGGAGAGACCCAGTACTTC. Protein: CASRSGRGGETQYF. The whole variable domain, remainder taken from reference TRBV5-6 and TRBJ2-5, is DAGVTQSPTHLIKTRGQQVTLRCSPKSGHDTVSWYQQALGQGPQFIFQYYEEEERQRGNFPDRFSGHQFPNYSSELNVNALLLGDSALYLCASRSGRGGETQYFGPGTRLLVL.

The chain uses TRBV6-1 and TRBJ2-1; 9 nucleotides line up with TRBD2. This CDR3 is 14 amino acids long. V shed 8 bases and J 4 bases; nucleotides not matched to a gene: 6. Germline V gives CDR1 MNHNS, CDR2 SASEGT. CDR3 region: CASLLAGVYNEQFF. DNA for the CDR3: TGTGCCAGCCTACTAGCGGGCGTGTACAATGAGCAGTTCTTC.

Concerning this clone: The sample holds other DNA sequences that translate to the same CDR3. This chain uses TRBV28 with TRBJ1-2; D is uncertain. Germline V gives CDR1 MDHEN, CDR2 SYDVKM. The V end lost 6 bases, the J end lost 4 bases, and 12 bases lay between the germline ends. CDR3 size: 13 residues. The CDR3 DNA reads TGTGCCAGCAGCCCGCGGGGAGCCTATGGCTACACCTTC. Translated: CASSPRGAYGYTF.

This rearrangement joins TRBV5-1 to TRBJ2-2, with 7 positions matching TRBD2. Germline values: CDR1 SGHRS, CDR2 YFSETQ. The CDR3 totals 16 residues. V lost 1 base, J lost 5 bases, and 8 bases stayed unmatched. For the CDR3, the DNA is TGCGCCAGCAGCTTGTACGGCGGGAGAGGTACCGGGGAGCTGTTTTTT. Protein: CASSLYGGRGTGELFF.

The chain joins TRBV28 to TRBJ1-1; no definite D call. This CDR3 is 16 amino acids long. In germline, CDR1 is MDHEN, CDR2 SYDVKM. V was clipped by 4 bases and J by 7 bases, with 22 bases between them. The CDR3 reads CASSSIFRTDSLEAFF. CDR3 DNA: TGTGCCAGCAGTTCCATCTTTAGGACGGACTCACTTGAAGCTTTCTTT.

CDR3 region: CASRPGGTTEAFF. CDR3 nucleotides: TGTGCCAGCAGACCAGGGGGGACCACTGAAGCTTTCTTT. The gene calls are TRBV2 and TRBJ1-1; 7 positions match TRBD1. The V gene end was trimmed by 6 bases and the J gene end by 4 bases; junction bases not matched to a gene: 5. This CDR3 comprises 13 residues. Germline values: CDR1 SNHLY, CDR2 FYNNEI.

The chain employs TRBV6-1 and TRBJ1-6; a weak D match, TRBD1 (6 bases). Trimming took off 4 bases at V and 4 bases at J, with 8 bases between the two ends. This CDR3 spans 14 amino acids. Looked up from germline, CDR1 is MNHNS and CDR2 is SASEGT. The CDR3 DNA is TGTGCCAGCAGTGGAGACAGGTATAATTCACCCCTCCACTTT. Its protein product is CASSGDRYNSPLHF.

The chain uses TRBV10-3 and TRBJ2-1; D gene uncertain. The V end lost 2 bases, the J end lost 3 bases, and 11 bases lay between the germline ends. This CDR3 has 15 amino acids. Germline V lookup: CDR1 ENHRY, CDR2 SYGVKD. CDR3 DNA sequence: TGTGCCATCAGTGAGACCCGAAGAGGCTACAATGAGCAGTTCTTC. Amino acid sequence: CAISETRRGYNEQFF.

V gene TRBV6-5 combines with J gene TRBJ1-4; D is unclear. This CDR3 has 14 residues. In germline, CDR1 is MNHEY, CDR2 SVGAGI. V dropped 4 bases and J dropped 7 bases, with 13 bases sitting between them. CDR3 loop: CASSFVFLSEKLFF. Here the CDR3 DNA reads TGTGCCAGCAGTTTCGTTTTCTTGAGTGAAAAACTGTTTTTT.

The rearrangement links TRBV18 to TRBJ2-1; no firm D call. Between the trimmed V and J ends, which lost 9 bases and 1 base, there was a span of 13 bases. The CDR3 runs to 14 residues. The germline CDR1 and CDR2 sequences are KGHSH and LQKENI. CDR3 sequence reads: CASKTPASYNEQFF. CDR3 DNA sequence: TGTGCCAGTAAGACTCCAGCATCCTACAATGAGCAGTTCTTC.

V is TRBV5-1 and J is TRBJ1-4, with a tentative D call TRBD1 (5 bases). The CDR3 consists of 16 residues. Germline CDR1 and CDR2: SGHRS and YFSETQ. Trimming cost V 0 bases and J 3 bases, with 12 bases left between them. The CDR3 nucleotides are TGCGCCAGCAGCTTGGTGCGGGGGGAGGCTAATGAAAAACTGTTTTTT. Translating gives CASSLVRGEANEKLFF.

The V call is TRBV25-1, the J call TRBJ2-1, with D unresolved. V shed 5 bases and J shed 6 bases, with 11 bases lying between them. Germline CDR1 reads MGHDK; CDR2 reads SYGVNS. The length of the CDR3 is 13 residues. CDR3 in DNA: TGTGCCAGCAGTAGGAGAAGCCGCAATGAGCAGTTCTTC. This gives the protein CASSRRSRNEQFF.

The chain uses TRBV7-3 and TRBJ1-2, with 8 nucleotides matching TRBD1. Losses at the gene ends were 5 bases for V and 9 bases for J; bases not matched to a gene: 8. The CDR3 runs to 13 residues. Germline loops: CDR1 SGHTA, CDR2 FQGTGA. The CDR3 sequence: CASSMLQGERYTF. DNA of the CDR3: TGTGCCAGCAGCATGCTACAGGGGGAGCGCTACACCTTC.

V gene TRBV28 combines with J gene TRBJ1-4, with D unresolved. Germline V gene lookup returns CDR1 MDHEN and CDR2 SYDVKM. The CDR3 is made up of 10 amino acids. The V gene lost 5 bases and the J gene lost 8 bases, with 3 bases spanning the gap. The CDR3 coding sequence is TGTGCCAGCAGTACAGAAAAACTGTTTTTT. Amino acids: CASSTEKLFF.

Worth noting for this clone: A junction end diverges from the germline sequence, so it may reflect a read error. This chain joins TRBV7-9 and TRBJ1-1, with D tentatively TRBD1 (6 bases). This CDR3 region has 13 residues. Germline CDR1 is SEHNR and CDR2 is FQNEAQ (reference sequence). CDR3: CSSSSNRAPEAFF. Written as DNA, the CDR3 is TGTTCCAGCAGCTCCAACAGGGCCCCTGAAGCTTTCTTT.

As concerns this clone: Germline and junction disagree at one end, which may indicate a read error. This sequence joins TRBV7-9 and TRBJ1-2; TRBD1 matches at 10 bases. Germline assignment: CDR1 SEHNR and CDR2 FQNEAQ (reference sequence). This CDR3 is built from 15 residues. The CDR3 region is CSSSRTGGGGYGYTF. CDR3 coding DNA: TGTTCCAGCAGCCGGACAGGGGGAGGCGGCTATGGCTACACCTTC. Full variable domain (rest looked up from reference TRBV7-9 and TRBJ1-2): DTGVSQNPRHKITKRGQNVTFRCDPISEHNRLYWYRQTLGQGPEFLTYFQNEAQLEKSRLLSDRFSAERPKGSFSTLEIQRTEQGDSAMYLCSSSRTGGGGYGYTFGSGTRLTVV.

A few counts support this clone. This rearrangement joins TRBV7-6 to TRBJ2-7; no definite D call. The germline gives CDR1 SGHVS, CDR2 FNYEAQ. This CDR3 has 13 residues. The ends were cut back, 4 bases at V and 0 bases at J, with 7 bases in the middle. CDR3 bases: TGTGCCAGCAGCTATGACACCTCCTACGAGCAGTACTTC. It codes for CASSYDTSYEQYF.

This clone was seen a single time. The chain is built from TRBV6-6 and TRBJ2-5, with TRBD1 identical over 8 bases. This CDR3 comprises 13 residues. J was trimmed by 2 bases and V by 7 bases; bases with no gene match: 3. Looked up from germline, CDR1 is MNHNY and CDR2 is SVGAGI (reference sequence). CDR3 amino acids: CASTQGAQETQYF. CDR3 bases: TGTGCCAGCACCCAGGGGGCACAAGAGACCCAGTACTTC.

The rearrangement joins TRBV5-4 to TRBJ2-1, with 9 bases fitting TRBD1. The V gene's germline CDR1 is SGHNT and CDR2 YYREEE (reference sequence). The V segment lost 7 bases and the J segment 4 bases; nucleotides outside the gene matches: 3. This CDR3 spans 13 amino acids. This CDR3 is CASQGQGYNEQFF. The CDR3 bases are TGTGCCAGCCAAGGACAGGGGTACAATGAGCAGTTCTTC. The complete variable domain, with remaining parts taken from reference TRBV5-4 and TRBJ2-1, reads ETGVTQSPTHLIKTRGQQVTLRCSSQSGHNTVSWYQQALGQGPQFIFQYYREEENGRGNFPPRFSGLQFPNYSSELNVNALELDDSALYLCASQGQGYNEQFFGPGTRLTVL.

The chain has TRBV7-8 and TRBJ2-1; TRBD2 agrees at 10 bases. Looked up from germline, CDR1 is SGHVS and CDR2 is FQNEAQ. The V and J ends lost 2 bases and 4 bases, in that order; junction bases with no gene match: 11. CDR3 length: 18 residues. The CDR3 sequence is CASSLRGGGTSEYNEQFF. CDR3 in DNA: TGTGCCAGCAGCTTAAGAGGAGGAGGGACTAGCGAATACAATGAGCAGTTCTTC.

V is TRBV28 and J is TRBJ2-3, with D unclear. The CDR3 has 16 residues. V was shortened by 3 bases and J by 1 base, with 14 bases between the two germline ends. Germline assignment: CDR1 MDHEN and CDR2 SYDVKM. As DNA, the CDR3 is TGTGCCAGCAGTTTTTTTTTCGGGTTTGGCACAGATACGCAGTATTTT. Translated: CASSFFFGFGTDTQYF. Filled out from reference TRBV28 and TRBJ2-3, the complete variable domain reads DVKVTQSSRYLVKRTGEKVFLECVQDMDHENMFWYRQDPGLGLRLIYFSYDVKMKEKGDIPEGYSVSREKKERFSLILESASTNQTSMYLCASSFFFGFGTDTQYFGPGTRLTVL.

The CDR3 coding sequence is TGTGCCAGCAGGCCCGACAGGATAACCTACGAGCAGTACTTC. This encodes CASRPDRITYEQYF. The chain is built from TRBV6-1 and TRBJ2-7; D is possibly TRBD1 (6 bases). The CDR3 is made up of 14 amino acids. Trimming removed 6 bases from V and 2 bases from J, with 14 bases in between. The germline gives CDR1 MNHNS, CDR2 SASEGT.

V usage is TRBV10-1 and J usage is TRBJ2-3; a weak D match, TRBD1 (5 bases). In germline, CDR1 is WNHNN, CDR2 SYGVQD (reference sequence). V lost 6 bases to trimming and J lost 7 bases, with 14 bases between them. This CDR3 spans 13 amino acids. CDR3 amino acids: CASSLQGSNTQYF. The CDR3 coding sequence is TGCGCCAGCAGCCTCCAGGGAAGTAATACGCAGTATTTT.

This clone was seen a handful of times. This sequence joins TRBV6-1 and TRBJ2-2, with D maybe TRBD1 (6 bases). The CDR3 is made up of 15 amino acids. From germline, CDR1 is MNHNS and CDR2 SASEGT. Trimming left V 5 bases short and J 0 bases short, with 10 bases between. The CDR3 bases are TGTGCCAGCAGTCCCGGGACATCGAACACCGGGGAGCTGTTTTTT. Its translation: CASSPGTSNTGELFF.

V and J are TRBV7-6 and TRBJ2-2; 9 positions agree with TRBD1. The CDR3 spans 18 residues. Germline-derived CDR1 and CDR2 are SGHVS and FNYEAQ. J lost 5 bases, V lost 5 bases, and 15 bases had no gene match. The CDR3 loop is CASSRDRGMALTTGELFF. The DNA for the CDR3 is TGTGCCAGCAGCCGAGACAGGGGGATGGCTTTGACGACCGGGGAGCTGTTTTTT.

Only one count was recorded for this clone. The genes are TRBV28 and TRBJ1-5; D perhaps matches TRBD1 (6 bases). The CDR3 loop spans 15 amino acids. The V end was cut by 8 bases, the J end by 4 bases, with 18 bases between. Germline CDR1 is MDHEN and CDR2 is SYDVKM. CDR3 coding DNA: TGTGCCAGCCTAATCCATGGACAGCTAAATCAGCCCCAGCATTTT. Translating it yields CASLIHGQLNQPQHF. The whole variable domain, remainder taken from reference TRBV28 and TRBJ1-5, is DVKVTQSSRYLVKRTGEKVFLECVQDMDHENMFWYRQDPGLGLRLIYFSYDVKMKEKGDIPEGYSVSREKKERFSLILESASTNQTSMYLCASLIHGQLNQPQHFGDGTRLSIL.